What follows is one T cell receptor beta chain and its context. Deletions cut 4 bases from V and 7 bases from J, with 17 bases between. The CDR3 is 14 residues long. Germline V lookup: CDR1 LGHNA, CDR2 YSLEER. The data were taken from a study of radiotherapy plus CTLA-4 blockade in lung cancer. Overall study context: Objective responses were documented in 15% to 20% of patients, with disease control in 31%.

The method was immunoSEQ multiplex PCR; TCRdb's version includes in-frame clones alone and lacks a portion of them. The data contain tens of thousands of clones, just over 75% of them seen just once; the ten biggest clones take up approximately 4.3%. The TCR sequence derives from a human donor with non-small cell lung cancer who had a partial response to radiotherapy plus ipilimumab. V and J are TRBV4-3 and TRBJ2-7; D might be TRBD1 (5 bases). Source: peripheral blood, taken from a patient treated with radiotherapy plus ipilimumab. The CDR3 DNA reads TGCGCCAGCAGCCGGGGCATGGACGCCTTAGAGCAGTACTTC. It codes for CASSRGMDALEQYF.